The 29 T cell receptor beta chains presented below share a single source sample, sequenced in a study of neurological immune-mediated disorders. MiXCR, applied by TCRdb to the 5' RACE reads, yields one record per CDR3 protein. The sample has tens of thousands of distinct CDR3 sequences; approximately 3.5% are singletons. Material for sequencing was PBMCs. The receptors originated from a man in his forties with multiple sclerosis.

The table lists this clonotype with many counts. This chain joins TRBV27 and TRBJ2-6; unclear D gene. The germline CDR1 and CDR2 sequences are MNHEY and SMNVEV (reference sequence). V was pared by 1 base and J by 2 bases, with 6 bases between. This CDR3 is built from 15 residues. CDR3 in amino acids: CASSLLGPGANVLTF. The DNA of the CDR3 is TGTGCCAGCAGTTTATTAGGGCCTGGGGCCAACGTCCTGACTTTC.

This clonotype was seen many times. This rearrangement joins TRBV9 to TRBJ1-6, with 10 bases aligning to TRBD1. Germline V gives CDR1 SGDLS, CDR2 YYNGEE. V lost 2 bases and J lost 7; bases outside the gene matches: 3. The CDR3 covers 15 residues. The CDR3 is CASSVSDRGNSPLHF. The CDR3 region has the DNA TGTGCCAGCAGCGTGTCGGACAGGGGGAATTCACCCCTCCACTTT.

This clonotype was seen at least ten times. V gene TRBV5-1 combines with J gene TRBJ2-5; 7 nucleotides align to TRBD2. The CDR3 runs 15 residues. Germline CDR1 is SGHRS and CDR2 is YFSETQ. The J segment lost 0 bases and the V segment lost 0 bases, leaving 2 bases of the junction unmatched. CDR3 region: CASSLGRGDQETQYF. The CDR3 coding sequence is TGCGCCAGCAGCTTGGGACGGGGGGACCAAGAGACCCAGTACTTC.

This clonotype appeared many times. The chain carries TRBV12-3 or TRBV12-4 and TRBJ2-5; D gene ambiguous. V was pared by 5 bases and J by 2 bases, with 3 bases between. There are 11 residues in the CDR3. CDR3 sequence: CASSQQETQYF. DNA for the CDR3: TGTGCCAGCAGTCAACAAGAGACCCAGTACTTC.

This clonotype was observed many times. This sequence joins TRBV12-3 or TRBV12-4 and TRBJ2-3; D gene uncertain. Trimming removed 8 bases at V and 6 bases at J, with 12 bases between. This CDR3 region has 12 residues. In nucleotides, the CDR3 is TGTGCCAGCGGTCGTGGGGATGATACGCAGTATTTT. It is translated as CASGRGDDTQYF.

This clonotype was seen many times. The chain uses TRBV18 and TRBJ2-7, with D perhaps TRBD1 (6 bases). The CDR3 has 12 residues. Looked up from germline, CDR1 is KGHSH and CDR2 is LQKENI. V lost 6 bases and J 5 bases, leaving 11 bases between the germline ends. CDR3 sequence: CASSPGQNEQYF. CDR3 nucleotide sequence: TGTGCCAGCTCCCCTGGACAGAACGAGCAGTACTTC.

There are a few counts of this clonotype. The genes are TRBV30 and TRBJ2-2, with D tentatively TRBD1 (6 bases). V lost 0 bases and J 5 bases, leaving 7 bases between the germline ends. The CDR3 has 13 residues. Germline V gene data show CDR1 as GTSNPN and CDR2 as SVGIG (reference sequence). CDR3 sequence reads: CAWSVQGTGELFF. The CDR3 DNA is TGTGCCTGGAGTGTCCAGGGGACCGGGGAGCTGTTTTTT. Combining the CDR3 with reference TRBV30 and TRBJ2-2 gives the whole variable domain SQTIHQWPATLVQPVGSPLSLECTVEGTSNPNLYWYRQAAGRGLQLLFYSVGIGQISSEVPQNLSASRPQDRQFILSSKKLLLSDSGFYLCAWSVQGTGELFFGEGSRLTVL.

This clonotype occurred many times. The gene calls are TRBV20-1 and TRBJ1-1; D perhaps matches TRBD1 (6 bases). The CDR3 covers 12 residues. Trimming shortened V by 7 bases and J by 5 bases, and 14 bases separated the two germline ends. The germline V gene has CDR1 DFQATT and CDR2 SNEGSKA (reference sequence). This CDR3 is CSVLSGQTEAFF. The CDR3 DNA sequence: TGCAGTGTCCTGAGTGGACAGACTGAAGCTTTCTTT.

This clonotype showed up just a few times. The rearrangement links TRBV20-1 to TRBJ1-2; the D is unclear. The CDR3 spans 13 residues. Germline V gives CDR1 DFQATT, CDR2 SNEGSKA (reference sequence). V gave up 0 bases and J gave up 5 bases, with 10 bases separating them. The CDR3 DNA reads as TGCAGTGCTAGAGAGGAAAAGGCGTATGGCTACACCTTC. Amino acid sequence: CSAREEKAYGYTF.

This clonotype occurred many times. This sequence joins TRBV27 and TRBJ1-5; no clear D gene. Trimming shortened V by 3 bases and J by 9 bases, and 9 bases separated the two germline ends. CDR3 length equals 12 residues. The germline CDR1 and CDR2 sequences are MNHEY and SMNVEV (reference sequence). This CDR3 reads CASSFSTGPQHF. DNA of the CDR3: TGTGCCAGCAGTTTCTCCACGGGGCCCCAGCATTTT.

This clonotype was seen repeatedly, ten times or more. The CDR3 protein is CASSLGLDGETQYF. Here the CDR3 DNA reads TGTGCCAGCAGCTTAGGGCTGGATGGAGAGACCCAGTACTTC. The chain has TRBV7-2 and TRBJ2-5; D uncertain. Trimming took 1 base from V and 4 from J, leaving 10 bases between them. The CDR3 has 14 residues. Germline loops: CDR1 SGHTA, CDR2 FQGNSA. Using reference TRBV7-2 and TRBJ2-5 for the parts outside the CDR3, the full variable domain is GAGVSQSPSNKVTEKGKDVELRCDPISGHTALYWYRQSLGQGLEFLIYFQGNSAPDKSGLPSDRFSAERTGGSVSTLTIQRTQQEDSAVYLCASSLGLDGETQYFGPGTRLLVL.

The table lists this clonotype with many counts. The chain couples TRBV16 to TRBJ1-3; no reliable D call. Trimming cost V 5 bases and J 4 bases, with 9 bases left between them. The germline CDR1 and CDR2 sequences are KGHSY and FQNENV. The CDR3 spans 13 residues. CDR3 nucleotides: TGTGCCAGCAGCTCCTCCCCGGGAAACACCATATATTTT. Its translation is CASSSSPGNTIYF.

This clonotype was detected many times. The chain combines TRBV6-5 with TRBJ2-5; 7 nucleotides agree with TRBD2. Germline loops: CDR1 MNHEY, CDR2 SVGAGI. Trimming at V came to 2 bases and at J to 2 bases, leaving 2 bases not matched to a gene. The CDR3 consists of 14 residues. CDR3 protein: CASSYGGGQETQYF. The CDR3 DNA follows: TGTGCCAGCAGTTACGGGGGGGGACAAGAGACCCAGTACTTC.

This clonotype was seen repeatedly, ten times or more. V is TRBV10-3 and J is TRBJ1-2; D gene uncertain. CDR3 size: 15 residues. CDR1 and CDR2 (germline): ENHRY, SYGVKD. The V and J ends lost 3 bases and 1 base respectively, with 12 bases between them. Here the CDR3 DNA reads TGTGCCATCAGTGACCCCCGCACCGATAACTATGGCTACACCTTC. It is translated as CAISDPRTDNYGYTF.

This clonotype has a handful of counts. One end of the junction is discordant with germline, which a read error may explain. This chain joins TRBV6-6 and TRBJ1-5; the D is unclear. Germline loops: CDR1 MNHNY, CDR2 SVGAGI (reference sequence). CDR3 length: 12 amino acids. The CDR3 protein is CASSWGDQPQNF. In nucleotides, the CDR3 is TGTGCCAGCAGTTGGGGTGATCAGCCCCAGAATTTT.

At least ten counts were recorded for this clonotype. This chain links TRBV5-1 with TRBJ2-5; 7 nucleotides match TRBD1. V lost 2 bases to trimming and J lost 5 bases; unmatched junction nucleotides: 3. This CDR3 is built from 13 residues. The germline V gene encodes CDR1 SGHRS and CDR2 YFSETQ. The CDR3 nucleotides read TGCGCCAGCAGCTTACAGGGGCGCGAGACCCAGTACTTC. It is translated as CASSLQGRETQYF.

This clonotype has at least ten counts. This chain's CDR3 is CASSKIGGDNEQFF. CDR3 sequence (DNA): TGTGCCAGCAGCAAGATTGGGGGGGACAATGAGCAGTTCTTC. The chain recombines TRBV2 with TRBJ2-1; 7 positions match TRBD2. J gave up 5 bases and V 6 bases, and 7 bases lay outside the gene matches. This CDR3 has 14 residues. Looked up from germline, CDR1 is SNHLY and CDR2 is FYNNEI.

This clonotype was seen repeatedly, ten times or more. This chain links TRBV9 with TRBJ2-7, with D perhaps being TRBD1 or TRBD2 (5 bases each). Per the germline V gene, CDR1 is SGDLS and CDR2 is YYNGEE. Trimming removed 2 bases from V and 3 bases from J, with 15 bases in between. This CDR3 has 15 residues. This CDR3 is CASSVGRDGGYEQYF. CDR3 DNA sequence: TGTGCCAGCAGCGTCGGCAGGGATGGGGGCTACGAGCAGTACTTC.

This clonotype was detected a few times. The chain couples TRBV18 to TRBJ2-3; 9 bases fit TRBD1. V was pared by 3 bases and J by 4 bases, with 2 bases of the junction left unmatched. Germline values: CDR1 KGHSH, CDR2 LQKENI. The CDR3 extends over 14 amino acids. The chain's CDR3 is CASSPRTGADTQYF. The CDR3 DNA reads as TGTGCCAGCTCACCTAGGACAGGGGCAGATACGCAGTATTTT.

This clonotype was counted at least ten times. The chain uses TRBV20-1 and TRBJ2-5, with 10 positions matching TRBD1. The germline CDR1 and CDR2 sequences are DFQATT and SNEGSKA (reference sequence). V lost 6 bases and J lost 7; bases outside the gene matches: 5. This CDR3 is built from 12 residues. CDR3 nucleotide sequence: TGCAGTGCCTGGACAGGGGGGGGGACCCAGTACTTC. Amino acids: CSAWTGGGTQYF.

This sequence joins TRBV19 and TRBJ2-7; D unresolved. Germline values: CDR1 LNHDA, CDR2 SQIVND (reference sequence). This CDR3 is 13 amino acids long. V shed 6 bases and J shed 3 bases, with 12 bases lying between them. The CDR3: CASSPEPLYEQYF. CDR3 nucleotides: TGTGCCAGTAGCCCGGAACCCCTCTACGAGCAGTACTTC.

This clonotype was detected ten times or more. This chain uses TRBV20-1 with TRBJ2-3, with D hard to call. V lost 3 bases and J 2 bases, leaving 6 bases between the germline ends. Germline assignment: CDR1 DFQATT and CDR2 SNEGSKA (reference sequence). The CDR3 contains 12 residues. The CDR3 DNA is TGCAGTGCTAGCGACCCCACAGATACGCAGTATTTT. It translates to CSASDPTDTQYF.

This clonotype was seen repeatedly, ten times or more. V is TRBV6-2 or TRBV6-3 and J is TRBJ2-4, with D unclear. Trimming pared 0 bases from V and 0 bases from J, leaving 15 bases between. This CDR3 region has 18 residues. Germline loops: CDR1 MNHEY, CDR2 SVGEGT. The CDR3 nucleotides are TGTGCCAGCAGTTACTCCCCTGGGGTCAGCCTAGCCAAAAACATTCAGTACTTC. It encodes CASSYSPGVSLAKNIQYF.

This clonotype has ten or more counts. The gene calls are TRBV7-9 and TRBJ2-7; unclear D gene. Germline CDR1 is SEHNR and CDR2 is FQNEAQ (reference sequence). V lost 5 bases and J 2 bases, leaving 16 bases between the germline ends. The CDR3 has 15 amino acids. This CDR3 reads CASSARTSSPYEQYF. The CDR3 nucleotides are TGTGCCAGCAGCGCCAGGACGTCCTCCCCCTACGAGCAGTACTTC.

V usage is TRBV20-1 and J usage is TRBJ2-6, with 8 bases lining up with TRBD2. Germline V CDR1 and CDR2: DFQATT, SNEGSKA (reference sequence). The CDR3 runs to 16 residues. V was pared by 0 bases and J by 3 bases, with 4 bases of the junction left unmatched. CDR3 region: CSARDPGGDGANVLTF. The CDR3 region has the DNA TGCAGTGCTAGAGATCCCGGGGGGGATGGGGCCAACGTCCTGACTTTC.

This clonotype was seen ten or more times. This sequence joins TRBV12-3 or TRBV12-4 and TRBJ2-1; 9 bases line up with TRBD1. With 3 bases clipped from V and 2 bases from J, the junction kept 2 bases outside the gene matches. This CDR3 region has 15 residues. Here the CDR3 reads CASSLGQGPYNEQFF. CDR3 nucleotide sequence: TGTGCCAGCAGTTTGGGACAGGGCCCCTACAATGAGCAGTTCTTC.

This clonotype came up many times. The CDR3 loop is CASTLRSTTNEKLFF. In DNA form, the CDR3 reads TGTGCCAGCACTCTACGATCGACAACTAATGAAAAACTGTTTTTT. The rearrangement links TRBV12-3 or TRBV12-4 to TRBJ1-4, with D unclear. Trimming pared 7 bases from V and 0 bases from J, leaving 12 bases between. CDR3 size: 15 residues.

In its sample, this clonotype was seen many times. V gene TRBV20-1 combines with J gene TRBJ1-1, with D maybe TRBD1 (5 bases). Germline CDR1 reads DFQATT; CDR2 reads SNEGSKA (reference sequence). There are 16 residues in the CDR3. With 2 bases removed from V and 0 bases from J, the gap between germline ends came to 16 bases. CDR3 DNA: TGCAGTGCTAGACCCCGGCACGGGGGGATGAACACTGAAGCTTTCTTT. This sequence encodes CSARPRHGGMNTEAFF.

This clonotype was recorded at least ten times. The chain joins TRBV2 to TRBJ2-7; D gene unclear. CDR1 is SNHLY, CDR2 FYNNEI, per germline. Between the trimmed V and J ends, which lost 5 bases and 2 bases, there was a span of 10 bases. The CDR3 is 13 residues long. CDR3 sequence: CASSHDEAYEQYF. Written as DNA, the CDR3 is TGTGCCAGCAGTCATGACGAGGCCTACGAGCAGTACTTC.